This T cell receptor beta chain was sequenced during a study of prognosis after radiotherapy for stage I lung cancer. This clonotype has at least ten counts. Multiplex PCR in two rounds served to amplify TCR beta CDR3 from genomic DNA. Used in first-round PCR were primers specific to each TRBV and TRBJ gene. Universal primers were what the second PCR round used. TCRdb reprocessed the multiplex PCR reads via MiXCR and lists one record per CDR3 protein. The repertoire holds around 21,000 distinct CDR3 sequences, with approximately 50% as singletons. This CDR3 comprises 15 residues. Germline values: CDR1 SGHRS, CDR2 YFSETQ. V lost 5 bases, J lost 1 base, and 6 bases stayed unmatched.

This sequence originates from a donor older than 45 with non-small cell lung cancer. Sequences were derived from PBMCs, sampled before or after stereotactic body radiation therapy (not recorded which). This chain links TRBV5-1 with TRBJ2-3, with TRBD2 matching over 8 bases. The CDR3 region has the DNA TGCGCCAGCAGGAGAGCGGGAGATGGCACAGATACGCAGTATTTT. It yields the protein CASRRAGDGTDTQYF.